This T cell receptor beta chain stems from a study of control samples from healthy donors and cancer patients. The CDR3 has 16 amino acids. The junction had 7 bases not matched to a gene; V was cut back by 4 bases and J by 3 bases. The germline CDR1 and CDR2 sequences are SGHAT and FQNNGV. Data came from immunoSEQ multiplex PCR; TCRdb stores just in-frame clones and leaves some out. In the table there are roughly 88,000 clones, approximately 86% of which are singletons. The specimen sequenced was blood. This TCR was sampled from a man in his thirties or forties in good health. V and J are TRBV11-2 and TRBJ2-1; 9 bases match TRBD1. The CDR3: CASSSGTGWGYNEQFF. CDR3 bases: TGTGCCAGCAGCTCGGGGACAGGGTGGGGCTACAATGAGCAGTTCTTC.